This T cell receptor beta chain was sequenced in a study of glioma-infiltrating T cells after dendritic cell vaccination. V was trimmed by 2 bases and J by 5 bases, leaving 16 bases between them. Germline lookup yields CDR1 MNHEY and CDR2 SVGAGI. This CDR3 is 16 amino acids long. The assay was immunoSEQ multiplex PCR, and TCRdb's table has in-frame clones only and misses some. The table includes about 30,000 clones, over 90% detected once. This chain joins TRBV6-5 and TRBJ2-4, with a possible D match to TRBD2 (6 bases). The sample consisted of blood, taken before dendritic cell vaccination. The clonotype comes from a human donor with glioblastoma. The chain's CDR3 is CASSYGQGGGENIQYF. The CDR3 nucleotides read TGTGCCAGCAGTTACGGGCAGGGAGGAGGTGAAAACATTCAGTACTTC.